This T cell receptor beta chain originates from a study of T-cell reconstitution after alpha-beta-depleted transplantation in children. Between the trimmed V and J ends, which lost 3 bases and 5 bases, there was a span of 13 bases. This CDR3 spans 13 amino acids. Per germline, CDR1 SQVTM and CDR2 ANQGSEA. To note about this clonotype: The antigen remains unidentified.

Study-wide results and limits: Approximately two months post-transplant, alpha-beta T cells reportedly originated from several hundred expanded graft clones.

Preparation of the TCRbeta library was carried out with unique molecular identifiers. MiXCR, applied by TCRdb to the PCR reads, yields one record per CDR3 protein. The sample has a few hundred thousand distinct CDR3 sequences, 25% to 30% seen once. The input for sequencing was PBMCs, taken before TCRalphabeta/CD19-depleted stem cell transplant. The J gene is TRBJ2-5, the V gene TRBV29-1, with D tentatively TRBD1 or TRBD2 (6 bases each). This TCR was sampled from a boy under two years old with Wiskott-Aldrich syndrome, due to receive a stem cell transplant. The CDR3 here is CSVDRGGLETQYF. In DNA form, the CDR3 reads TGCAGCGTTGACAGGGGAGGTTTGGAGACCCAGTACTTC.